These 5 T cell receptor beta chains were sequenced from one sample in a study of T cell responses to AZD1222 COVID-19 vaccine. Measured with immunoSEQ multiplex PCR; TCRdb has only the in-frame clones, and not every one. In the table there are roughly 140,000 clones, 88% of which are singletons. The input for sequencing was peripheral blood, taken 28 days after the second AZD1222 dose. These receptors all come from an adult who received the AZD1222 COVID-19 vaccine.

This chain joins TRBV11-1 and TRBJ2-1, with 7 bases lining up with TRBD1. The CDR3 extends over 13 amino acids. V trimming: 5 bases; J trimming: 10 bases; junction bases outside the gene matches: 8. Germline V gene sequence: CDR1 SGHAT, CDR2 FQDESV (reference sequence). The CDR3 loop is CASSPDRDDEQFF. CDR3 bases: TGTGCCAGCAGCCCCGACAGGGATGACGAGCAGTTCTTC. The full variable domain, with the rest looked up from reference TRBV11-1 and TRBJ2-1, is EAEVAQSPRYKITEKSQAVAFWCDPISGHATLYWYRQILGQGPELLVQFQDESVVDDSQLPKDRFSAERLKGVDSTLKIQPAELGDSAMYLCASSPDRDDEQFFGPGTRLTVL.

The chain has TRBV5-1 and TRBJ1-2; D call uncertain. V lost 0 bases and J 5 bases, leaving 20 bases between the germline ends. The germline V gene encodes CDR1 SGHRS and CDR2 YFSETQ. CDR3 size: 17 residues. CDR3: CASSLARGDPGPYGYTF. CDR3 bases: TGCGCCAGCAGCTTGGCCCGGGGAGATCCAGGACCGTATGGCTACACCTTC.

The CDR3 sequence: CASTPWTGDEQYF. DNA of the CDR3: TGTGCCAGCACCCCTTGGACAGGGGACGAGCAGTACTTC. This chain uses TRBV2 with TRBJ2-7; 9 bases are shared with TRBD1. Germline CDR1 SNHLY, CDR2 FYNNEI. The CDR3 loop spans 13 amino acids. Germline trimming cut 7 bases from V and 5 bases from J; bases unmatched to any gene: 6.

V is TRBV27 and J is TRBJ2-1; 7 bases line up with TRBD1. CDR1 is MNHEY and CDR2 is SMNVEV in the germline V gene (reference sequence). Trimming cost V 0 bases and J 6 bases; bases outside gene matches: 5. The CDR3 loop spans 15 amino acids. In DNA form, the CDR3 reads TGTGCCAGCAGTTTATCGCCGACAGGGCTCAATGAGCAGTTCTTC. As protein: CASSLSPTGLNEQFF.

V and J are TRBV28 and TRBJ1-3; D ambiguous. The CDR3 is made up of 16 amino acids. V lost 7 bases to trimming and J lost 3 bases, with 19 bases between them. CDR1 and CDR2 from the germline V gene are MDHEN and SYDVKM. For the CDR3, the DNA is TGTGCCAGCACCCCCGCCTCCGGGATAGGTGGAAACACCATATATTTT. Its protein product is CASTPASGIGGNTIYF.